Following are 8 T cell receptor beta chains from one sample sequenced in a study of technical replicates of blood from a few donors. TCRdb keeps only in-frame clones here, not all; method: immunoSEQ multiplex PCR. The sample contains 70,000 to 85,000 clones, over 95% of which appear only once. The sample consisted of T cells isolated from PBMCs. These receptor sequences come from a human donor in good health.

This chain joins TRBV11-3 and TRBJ2-7; 8 bases are shared with TRBD2. The CDR3 runs 16 residues. Per the germline V gene, CDR1 is SGHNT and CDR2 is YENEEA. Trimming at V came to 5 bases and at J to 5 bases, leaving 14 bases not matched to a gene. Here the CDR3 DNA reads TGTGCCAGCAGCCCTAGGGCTCGGCGGGAGGACCACGAGCAGTACTTC. Protein product: CASSPRARREDHEQYF.

V gene TRBV5-1 combines with J gene TRBJ2-7; D may be TRBD2 (5 bases). V gave up 5 bases and J gave up 2 bases, with 14 bases separating them. The length of the CDR3 is 14 residues. The germline V gene has CDR1 SGHRS and CDR2 YFSETQ. In nucleotides, the CDR3 is TGCGCCAGCAGTTCAATTGAGGGTACCTACGAGCAGTACTTC. The encoded protein is CASSSIEGTYEQYF.

This clone appeared once. The gene calls are TRBV13 and TRBJ2-7; 8 bases align to TRBD1. V lost 5 bases, J lost 1 base, and 16 bases stayed unmatched. Germline-derived CDR1 and CDR2 are PRHDT and FYEKMQ (reference sequence). CDR3 length: 18 amino acids. The CDR3 coding sequence is TGTGCCAGCAGCCTACTGAGAGTGCAGGGGGCAAAGTCCTACGAGCAGTACTTC. This translates into CASSLLRVQGAKSYEQYF.

The genes are TRBV15 and TRBJ2-7, with TRBD1 matching 8 bases. The CDR3 has 14 residues. CDR1 is LNHNV and CDR2 is YYDKDF in the germline V gene (reference sequence). Trimming took 3 bases from V and 6 from J; bases not matched to a gene: 7. CDR3 DNA: TGTGCCACCAGCAGCCGCAGGGGGCTGGGCGAGCAGTACTTC. It is translated as CATSSRRGLGEQYF. The complete variable domain, with remaining parts taken from reference TRBV15 and TRBJ2-7, reads DAMVIQNPRYQVTQFGKPVTLSCSQTLNHNVMYWYQQKSSQAPKLLFHYYDKDFNNEADTPDNFQSRRPNTSFCFLDIRSPGLGDTAMYLCATSSRRGLGEQYFGPGTRLTVT.

The chain joins TRBV2 to TRBJ1-1, with TRBD1 matching 9 bases. The CDR3 spans 18 residues. The germline V gene encodes CDR1 SNHLY and CDR2 FYNNEI. J was trimmed by 1 base and V by 6 bases; bases with no gene match: 15. CDR3 sequence reads: CASRWDRAPQTWNTEAFF. CDR3 bases: TGTGCCAGCAGGTGGGACAGGGCCCCCCAAACATGGAACACTGAAGCTTTCTTT. The whole variable domain, filled in from reference TRBV2 and TRBJ1-1, reads EPEVTQTPSHQVTQMGQEVILRCVPISNHLYFYWYRQILGQKVEFLVSFYNNEISEKSEIFDDQFSVERPDGSNFTLKIRSTKLEDSAMYFCASRWDRAPQTWNTEAFFGQGTRLTVV.

The V and J genes are TRBV2 and TRBJ2-1; 11 nucleotides match TRBD2. CDR1 SNHLY and CDR2 FYNNEI come from the germline V gene. V was clipped by 1 base and J by 7 bases; unmatched bases: 12. The CDR3 sequence is 18 residues long. The chain's CDR3 is CASSEVGRTSGRFNEQFF. CDR3 DNA sequence: TGTGCCAGCAGTGAAGTAGGCCGTACTAGCGGGAGATTTAATGAGCAGTTCTTC.

The J gene is TRBJ1-2, the V gene TRBV7-9; D gene unclear. This CDR3 comprises 11 residues. The V and J ends lost 5 bases and 8 bases respectively, with 9 bases between them. Germline CDR1 reads SEHNR; CDR2 reads FQNEAQ (reference sequence). The CDR3 reads CASSPGLGYTF. As DNA, the CDR3 is TGTGCCAGCAGCCCAGGTTTGGGCTACACCTTC.

The chain employs TRBV5-6 and TRBJ1-3; D is unresolved. Germline V gene sequence: CDR1 SGHDT, CDR2 YYEEEE. This CDR3 is built from 15 residues. Trimming removed 0 bases from V and 0 bases from J, with 7 bases in between. The DNA for the CDR3 is TGTGCCAGCAGCTTGGCGGGAGTCTCTGGAAACACCATATATTTT. This encodes CASSLAGVSGNTIYF.